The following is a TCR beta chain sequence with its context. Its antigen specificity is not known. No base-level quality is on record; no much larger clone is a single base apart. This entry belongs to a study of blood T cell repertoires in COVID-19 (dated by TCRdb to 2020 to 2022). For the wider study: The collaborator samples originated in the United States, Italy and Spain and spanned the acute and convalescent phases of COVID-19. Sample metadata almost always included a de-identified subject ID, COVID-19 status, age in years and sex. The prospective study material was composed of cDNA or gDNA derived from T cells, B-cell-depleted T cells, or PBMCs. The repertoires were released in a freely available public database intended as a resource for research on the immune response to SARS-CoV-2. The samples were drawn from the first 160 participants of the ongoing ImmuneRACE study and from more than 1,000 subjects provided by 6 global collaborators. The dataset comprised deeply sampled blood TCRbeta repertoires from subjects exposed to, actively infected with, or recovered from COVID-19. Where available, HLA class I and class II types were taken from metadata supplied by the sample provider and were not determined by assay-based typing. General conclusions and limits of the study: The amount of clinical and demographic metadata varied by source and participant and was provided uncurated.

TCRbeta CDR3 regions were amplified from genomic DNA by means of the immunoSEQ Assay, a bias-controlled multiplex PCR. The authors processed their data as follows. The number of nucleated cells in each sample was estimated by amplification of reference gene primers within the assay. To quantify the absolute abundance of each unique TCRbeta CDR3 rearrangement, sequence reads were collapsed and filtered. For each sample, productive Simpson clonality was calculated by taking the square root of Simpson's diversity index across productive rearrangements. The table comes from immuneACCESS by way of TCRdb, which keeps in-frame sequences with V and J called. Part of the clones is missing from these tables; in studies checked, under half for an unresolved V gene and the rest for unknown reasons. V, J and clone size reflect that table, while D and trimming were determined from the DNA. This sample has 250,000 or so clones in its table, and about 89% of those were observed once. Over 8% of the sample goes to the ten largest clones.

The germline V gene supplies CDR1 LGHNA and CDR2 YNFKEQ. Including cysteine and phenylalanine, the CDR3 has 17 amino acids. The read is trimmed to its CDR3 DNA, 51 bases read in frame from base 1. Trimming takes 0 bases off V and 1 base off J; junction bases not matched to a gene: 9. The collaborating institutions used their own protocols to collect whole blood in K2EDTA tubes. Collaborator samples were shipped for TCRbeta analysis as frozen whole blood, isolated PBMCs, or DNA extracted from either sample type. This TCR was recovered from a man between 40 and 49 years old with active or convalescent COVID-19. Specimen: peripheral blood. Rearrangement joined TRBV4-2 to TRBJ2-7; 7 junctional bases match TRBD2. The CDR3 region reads CASSQDVPSGPSYEQYF. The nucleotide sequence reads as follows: TGTGCCAGCAGCCAAGACGTACCTAGCGGTCCTTCCTACGAGCAGTACTTC.